There are a few counts of the clone carrying this TCR beta chain. Its antigen remains unknown. The sample originates from a study of CD8 T cells in ankylosing spondylitis. Findings and limits, study-wide: Disease-linked clones were reportedly significantly enriched in matched ankylosing spondylitis synovial fluid. Typical of ankylosing spondylitis blood, it appeared, was a TCR beta motif of under 10 highly homologous variants.

Each CDR3 protein is one row after TCRdb ran MiXCR on the 5' RACE reads. The sample lists about 160,000 distinct CDR3 sequences, 9.8% occurring once. V lost 1 base and J lost 5, with 6 bases in between. CDR3 length equals 12 residues. CDR1 and CDR2 (germline): SGHVS, FNYEAQ. The sample comprised blood, either unsorted or a sorted T cell fraction (not recorded which). This chain uses TRBV7-6 with TRBJ2-7; D unresolved. The receptor comes from a female donor with ankylosing spondylitis or in good health (not recorded which). The DNA for the CDR3 is TGTGCCAGCAGCTTAGAGGCAGACGAGCAGTACTTC. This encodes CASSLEADEQYF.